The 23 T cell receptor beta chains below come from one sample, sequenced in a study of cytomegalovirus exposure and HLA in healthy donors. PCR was performed using 60 Vbeta and 13 Jbeta primers. Only in-frame clones appear in the TCRdb table, and some are missing; sequencing was by immunoSEQ multiplex PCR. The sample lists under 300,000 clones; about 80% were seen once. Sample: PBMCs. These TCRs come from a woman aged 55-69 years in good health and CMV-seropositive.

Only one count was recorded for this clone. The chain uses TRBV4-1 and TRBJ2-5; 10 nucleotides agree with TRBD2. J lost 1 base, V lost 4 bases, and 12 bases had no gene match. Germline assignment: CDR1 MGHRA and CDR2 YSYEKL. The CDR3 runs 18 residues. The chain's CDR3 is CASSRYGSRTSGQETQYF. The CDR3 DNA reads TGCGCCAGCAGCCGCTACGGCAGTAGGACTAGCGGCCAAGAGACCCAGTACTTC.

The CDR3: CATSRDRTPGELFF. The CDR3 bases are TGTGCCACCAGCAGAGACCGGACTCCCGGGGAGCTGTTTTTT. V is TRBV15 and J is TRBJ2-2; a possible D gene is TRBD2 (5 bases). This CDR3 has 14 amino acids. V was shortened by 0 bases and J by 6 bases, with 8 bases between the two germline ends. CDR1 and CDR2 (germline): LNHNV, YYDKDF (reference sequence).

The rearrangement links TRBV6-1 to TRBJ1-4, with TRBD1 matching over 9 bases. This CDR3 is built from 15 residues. Losses at the gene ends were 1 base for V and 7 bases for J; bases not matched to a gene: 4. Germline lookup yields CDR1 MNHNS and CDR2 SASEGT. The CDR3 region is CASSEVGTGREKLFF. The CDR3 DNA sequence: TGTGCCAGCAGTGAAGTCGGGACAGGGCGTGAAAAACTGTTTTTT.

The V call is TRBV28, the J call TRBJ1-4; 7 positions match TRBD1. In germline, CDR1 is MDHEN, CDR2 SYDVKM. The V gene end was trimmed by 3 bases and the J gene end by 5 bases; junction bases not matched to a gene: 6. The CDR3 has 15 residues. As DNA, the CDR3 is TGTGCCAGCAGTTTTGGGACAGATGGAAATGAAAAACTGTTTTTT. Residues: CASSFGTDGNEKLFF. The full variable domain, with the rest looked up from reference TRBV28 and TRBJ1-4, is DVKVTQSSRYLVKRTGEKVFLECVQDMDHENMFWYRQDPGLGLRLIYFSYDVKMKEKGDIPEGYSVSREKKERFSLILESASTNQTSMYLCASSFGTDGNEKLFFGSGTQLSVL.

J is TRBJ1-5 and V is TRBV6-5, with D possibly being TRBD1 (5 bases). From germline, CDR1 is MNHEY and CDR2 SVGAGI. CDR3 length: 13 residues. The V end lost 9 bases, the J end lost 5 bases, and 14 bases lay between the germline ends. DNA of the CDR3: TGTGCCAGTTCTGGTGGGGCTTATCAGCCCCAGCATTTT. As protein: CASSGGAYQPQHF.

The table lists this clone with a few counts. V and J are TRBV5-1 and TRBJ2-7, with no clear D. The CDR3 is 13 residues long. Per germline, CDR1 SGHRS and CDR2 YFSETQ. The V gene lost 0 bases and the J gene lost 3 bases, with 7 bases spanning the gap. The CDR3 nucleotides are TGCGCCAGCAGCTTGGAACGGTTCTACGAGCAGTACTTC. Protein: CASSLERFYEQYF.

The chain carries TRBV11-1 and TRBJ1-2; D ambiguous. Trimming removed 5 bases from V and 2 bases from J, with 6 bases in between. The length of the CDR3 is 12 residues. Germline CDR1 is SGHAT and CDR2 is FQDESV (reference sequence). CDR3 loop: CASSRGNYGYTF. In nucleotides, the CDR3 is TGTGCCAGCAGCCGCGGGAACTATGGCTACACCTTC.

The rearrangement links TRBV28 to TRBJ1-2, with D maybe TRBD1 (5 bases). The CDR3 is 16 amino acids. CDR1 is MDHEN, CDR2 SYDVKM, per germline. Trimming cost V 5 bases and J 0 bases, with 16 bases left between them. CDR3 amino acids: CASSTGGEGSNYGYTF. The CDR3 DNA follows: TGTGCCAGCAGTACGGGGGGAGAGGGGTCTAACTATGGCTACACCTTC.

The gene calls are TRBV27 and TRBJ1-2, with D maybe TRBD1 (5 bases). Germline V gene data show CDR1 as MNHEY and CDR2 as SMNVEV (reference sequence). V lost 6 bases and J lost 11, with 25 bases in between. The CDR3 consists of 15 residues. The CDR3 protein is CASSWGGDQTMGYTF. The DNA for the CDR3 is TGTGCCAGCAGCTGGGGGGGGGACCAAACTATGGGGTACACCTTC.

Only a few counts were recorded for this clone. V and J are TRBV28 and TRBJ2-5; tentative D call: TRBD2 (5 bases). Germline V gene lookup returns CDR1 MDHEN and CDR2 SYDVKM. The CDR3 loop spans 12 amino acids. Trimming pared 6 bases from V and 5 bases from J, leaving 10 bases between. CDR3 region: CASRLRGETQYF. CDR3 sequence (DNA): TGTGCCAGCAGATTGAGAGGGGAGACCCAGTACTTC.

The chain links TRBV18 to TRBJ2-5, with 9 bases fitting TRBD1. This CDR3 has 18 amino acids. The germline V gene has CDR1 KGHSH and CDR2 LQKENI. V shed 2 bases, J shed 0 bases, and the junction held 10 bases outside the gene matches. CDR3 DNA: TGTGCCAGCTCACCATCCCGGACAGGGGCGCCGGACCAAGAGACCCAGTACTTC. It yields the protein CASSPSRTGAPDQETQYF.

This rearrangement joins TRBV29-1 to TRBJ1-1; D is uncertain. V shed 4 bases and J shed 2 bases, with 5 bases lying between them. The CDR3 spans 11 residues. Looked up from germline, CDR1 is SQVTM and CDR2 is ANQGSEA. This CDR3 reads CSVGQNTEAFF. Here the CDR3 DNA reads TGCAGCGTTGGTCAAAACACTGAAGCTTTCTTT.

CDR3 nucleotides: TGTGCCAGCAGCGTAGAAGTACACTCCTACGAGCAGTACTTC. Protein: CASSVEVHSYEQYF. The chain carries TRBV9 and TRBJ2-7, with D hard to call. V lost 0 bases and J lost 0, with 7 bases in between. Germline V lookup: CDR1 SGDLS, CDR2 YYNGEE. The CDR3 spans 14 residues.

This clone was observed a few times. This sequence joins TRBV2 and TRBJ1-1; D is uncertain. The germline V and J ends were trimmed by 4 bases and 5 bases, with 11 bases remaining between them. Germline V gives CDR1 SNHLY, CDR2 FYNNEI. The CDR3 is made up of 13 amino acids. CDR3 region: CASSGTAGTEAFF. CDR3 bases: TGTGCCAGCAGTGGGACTGCTGGAACTGAAGCTTTCTTT.

This sequence joins TRBV2 and TRBJ1-2, with D perhaps matching TRBD1 (5 bases). This CDR3 region has 13 residues. V was shortened by 8 bases and J by 5 bases, with 15 bases between the two germline ends. Germline V CDR1 and CDR2: SNHLY, FYNNEI. CDR3 sequence reads: CASPLDSRYGYTF. CDR3 coding DNA: TGTGCCAGCCCCCTTGACAGCCGTTATGGCTACACCTTC.

The chain is built from TRBV5-1 and TRBJ2-6; TRBD1 might be the D (6 bases). In germline, CDR1 is SGHRS, CDR2 YFSETQ. Trimming left V 5 bases short and J 1 base short, with 19 bases between. This CDR3 has 18 amino acids. CDR3 amino acids: CASSYSGTGYSGANVLTF. Written as DNA, the CDR3 is TGCGCCAGCAGTTACTCGGGAACAGGGTATTCTGGGGCCAACGTCCTGACTTTC. Full variable domain (rest looked up from reference TRBV5-1 and TRBJ2-6): KAGVTQTPRYLIKTRGQQVTLSCSPISGHRSVSWYQQTPGQGLQFLFEYFSETQRNKGNFPGRFSGRQFSNSRSEMNVSTLELGDSALYLCASSYSGTGYSGANVLTFGAGSRLTVL.

V and J are TRBV29-1 and TRBJ2-1; a weak D match, TRBD2 (6 bases). Trimming removed 5 bases from V and 7 bases from J, with 12 bases in between. There are 12 residues in the CDR3. Germline values: CDR1 SQVTM, CDR2 ANQGSEA. CDR3: CSVRRLGNEQFF. The CDR3 region has the DNA TGCAGCGTTCGGAGACTAGGGAATGAGCAGTTCTTC.

The chain couples TRBV6-5 to TRBJ1-2; D remains unclear. CDR3 length: 14 residues. Germline V CDR1 and CDR2: MNHEY, SVGAGI. V was trimmed by 6 bases and J by 4 bases, leaving 15 bases between them. This chain's CDR3 is CASRVDGLSYGYTF. CDR3 bases: TGTGCCAGCAGGGTTGACGGACTCTCCTATGGCTACACCTTC.

This chain joins TRBV12-5 and TRBJ1-2, with 7 positions matching TRBD1. J lost 5 bases, V lost 3 bases, and 15 bases had no gene match. Germline assignment: CDR1 LGHNT and CDR2 FRNRAP. The CDR3 loop spans 17 amino acids. The CDR3 DNA follows: TGTGCTAGTGGTTTAGGAATAACAGGGGCGAGAATTTATGGCTACACCTTC. Its protein product is CASGLGITGARIYGYTF.

The V call is TRBV5-5, the J call TRBJ1-6; unclear D gene. The V end lost 1 base, the J end lost 0 bases, and 11 bases lay between the germline ends. CDR3 length equals 17 residues. Germline loops: CDR1 SGHKS, CDR2 YYEKEE (reference sequence). CDR3 sequence: CASSLYVLSSYNSPLHF. The CDR3 region has the DNA TGTGCCAGCAGCTTGTATGTCTTGAGCTCCTATAATTCACCCCTCCACTTT. Filled out from reference TRBV5-5 and TRBJ1-6, the complete variable domain reads DAGVTQSPTHLIKTRGQQVTLRCSPISGHKSVSWYQQVLGQGPQFIFQYYEKEERGRGNFPDRFSARQFPNYSSELNVNALLLGDSALYLCASSLYVLSSYNSPLHFGNGTRLTVT.

The chain couples TRBV7-9 to TRBJ2-1; maybe TRBD1 (6 bases). Germline values: CDR1 SEHNR, CDR2 FQNEAQ (reference sequence). With 2 bases removed from V and 6 bases from J, the gap between germline ends came to 14 bases. The CDR3 contains 15 residues. In DNA form, the CDR3 reads TGTGCCAGCAGCTTAACAGGGTCGTCTGGCAATGAGCAGTTCTTC. Its translation is CASSLTGSSGNEQFF. The full variable domain, in which reference TRBV7-9 and TRBJ2-1 provide the parts outside the CDR3, is DTGVSQNPRHKITKRGQNVTFRCDPISEHNRLYWYRQTLGQGPEFLTYFQNEAQLEKSRLLSDRFSAERPKGSFSTLEIQRTEQGDSAMYLCASSLTGSSGNEQFFGPGTRLTVL.

The chain combines TRBV9 with TRBJ1-2; a possible D gene is TRBD1 (6 bases). V was pared by 5 bases and J by 2 bases, with 10 bases between. The CDR3 runs 13 residues. Per the germline V gene, CDR1 is SGDLS and CDR2 is YYNGEE. The CDR3 bases are TGTGCCAGCAGTTACGGACAGAACTATGGCTACACCTTC. Its protein is CASSYGQNYGYTF. Complete variable domain (other parts from reference TRBV9 and TRBJ1-2): DSGVTQTPKHLITATGQRVTLRCSPRSGDLSVYWYQQSLDQGLQFLIQYYNGEERAKGNILERFSAQQFPDLHSELNLSSLELGDSALYFCASSYGQNYGYTFGSGTRLTVV.

The chain employs TRBV9 and TRBJ2-5, with D tentatively TRBD2 (6 bases). Germline V gene sequence: CDR1 SGDLS, CDR2 YYNGEE. The ends were cut back, 0 bases at V and 5 bases at J, with 17 bases in the middle. There are 16 residues in the CDR3. The DNA of the CDR3 is TGTGCCAGCAGCGTAGGAGGTCTGGGGGGATCGGAGACCCAGTACTTC. Protein: CASSVGGLGGSETQYF.